This note documents a single T cell receptor (beta chain) sequence. It has no known antigen specificity. It has no much larger one-base neighbor in the sample; base qualities were not kept. In the prospective study, participants were about 18 to 95 years old, resided in about two dozen geographic areas of the United States, and were enrolled through a virtual design. Cohort assignment in the prospective study relied on participant-reported clinical history from a screening survey and a study questionnaire. ImmuneRACE Cohort 3 recovered participants were defined by two consecutive negative NP/OP PCR tests, healthcare professional clearance, or symptom resolution. Each participant in the prospective study had whole blood, serum and a nasopharyngeal or oropharyngeal swab collected by mobile phlebotomists. Over a 2-month period, participants in the prospective study had the option of providing additional blood draws and questionnaires. Blood samples from the prospective study were shipped frozen or at room temperature prior to DNA extraction.

This entry belongs to a study of blood T cell repertoires in COVID-19 (TCRdb year 2020). At the level of the whole study: The collaborator samples originated in the United States, Italy and Spain and spanned the acute and convalescent phases of COVID-19. The material from the prospective study consisted of cDNA or gDNA derived from T cells, B-cell-depleted T cells, or PBMCs. Deeply sampled blood TCRbeta repertoires from subjects exposed to, actively infected with, or recovered from COVID-19 were included in the dataset. A freely available public database, intended as a resource for researchers studying the immune response to SARS-CoV-2, is where the repertoires were released. The samples were drawn from the first 160 participants of the ongoing ImmuneRACE study and from 1,254 subjects provided by 6 global collaborators. The sample metadata nearly always contained a de-identified subject ID, COVID-19 status, age in years and sex. HLA class I and class II types, where available, came from metadata supplied by the sample provider rather than from assay-based typing.

TCRbeta CDR3 regions were amplified from genomic DNA using the immunoSEQ Assay, a bias-controlled multiplex PCR. Per the authors' processing: Within the assay, amplification of reference gene primers was used to estimate how many nucleated cells each sample contained. Sequence reads were collapsed and filtered to measure the absolute abundance of every unique TCRbeta CDR3 rearrangement. For each sample, productive Simpson clonality was calculated as the square root of Simpson's diversity index over productive rearrangements. TCRdb re-hosts the immuneACCESS table, in-frame sequences only. Its copies lack some clones; in the studies checked, an unresolved V gene accounts for under half of them, and the cause for the rest is not known. V and J calls and clone size are given by that table; D and trimming were obtained from the DNA. In all, the sample holds fewer than 250,000 clones, and roughly 82% of those were seen once. Clones ranked in the top ten supply approximately 2% of the sample.

At the junction V is shortened by 0 bases and J by 1 base, with 19 bases in between. Counted from cysteine to phenylalanine, this CDR3 has 19 amino acids. Kept here is only the CDR3 DNA, which spans 57 bases and is read in frame from base 1. The germline V gene (reference sequence) yields GTSNPN for CDR1 and SVGIG for CDR2. The study at large found these results: The amount of clinical and demographic metadata varied by source and participant and was provided uncurated.

Sequenced sample: PBMCs or T cells enriched from blood (not recorded which). The sequence links TRBV30 to TRBJ1-6; a weak D assignment points to TRBD1 (5 bases agree). This TCR derives from a woman in her fifties or sixties who had recovered from COVID-19. The base sequence is TGTGCCTGGAGTGTAGGGGTCTCGGGGGTGGCATCCTATAATTCACCCCTCCACTTT. It encodes CAWSVGVSGVASYNSPLHF.